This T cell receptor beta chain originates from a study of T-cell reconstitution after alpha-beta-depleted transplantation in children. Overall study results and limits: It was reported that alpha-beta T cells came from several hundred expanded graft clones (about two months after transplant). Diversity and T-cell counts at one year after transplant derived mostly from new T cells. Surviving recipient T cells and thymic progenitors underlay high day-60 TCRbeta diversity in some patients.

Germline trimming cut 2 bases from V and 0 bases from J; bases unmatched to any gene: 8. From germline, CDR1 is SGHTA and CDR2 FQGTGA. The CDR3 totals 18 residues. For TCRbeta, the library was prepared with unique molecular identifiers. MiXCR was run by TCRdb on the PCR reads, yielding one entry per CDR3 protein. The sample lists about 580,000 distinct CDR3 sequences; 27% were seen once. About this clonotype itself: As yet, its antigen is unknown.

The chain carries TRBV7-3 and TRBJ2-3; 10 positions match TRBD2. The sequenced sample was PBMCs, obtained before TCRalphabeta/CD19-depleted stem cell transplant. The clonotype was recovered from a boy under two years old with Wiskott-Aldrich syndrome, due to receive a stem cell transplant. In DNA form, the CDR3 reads TGTGCCAGCAGCTTATCCGGACTGACTAGCGGGAGCACAGATACGCAGTATTTT. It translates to CASSLSGLTSGSTDTQYF.